These 25 T cell receptor beta chains came from one sample sequenced in a study of blood T cell repertoires in COVID-19. The protocol was immunoSEQ multiplex PCR, while the TCRdb copy is restricted to in-frame clones and leaves out a portion. The sample records around 320,000 clones, around 92% being singletons. The sequenced sample was peripheral blood. All receptors derive from a woman in her twenties or thirties with COVID-19, enrolled during active disease.

J is TRBJ2-3 and V is TRBV5-4, with 7 bases fitting TRBD2. This CDR3 contains 15 residues. Germline CDR1 SGHNT, CDR2 YYREEE (reference sequence). V lost 5 bases and J lost 6; bases outside the gene matches: 12. CDR3 nucleotide sequence: TGTGCCAGCAGTTGGGGGGGTCGAAGAGGGGATACGCAGTATTTT. Its translation is CASSWGGRRGDTQYF.

This chain uses TRBV27 with TRBJ1-6; TRBD1 matches 8 bases. V lost 3 bases, J lost 13 bases, and 8 bases stayed unmatched. Germline V gene data show CDR1 as MNHEY and CDR2 as SMNVEV (reference sequence). This CDR3 contains 14 residues. The DNA for the CDR3 is TGTGCCAGCAGTTTTGGACAGGGTAGTTGGCCCCTCCACTTT. Protein sequence: CASSFGQGSWPLHF.

The chain employs TRBV19 and TRBJ1-1; D remains unclear. Germline V lookup: CDR1 LNHDA, CDR2 SQIVND (reference sequence). V gave up 9 bases and J gave up 0 bases, with 14 bases separating them. The CDR3 sequence is 14 residues long. The CDR3 loop reads CASRPGIMNTEAFF. CDR3 nucleotide sequence: TGTGCCAGCAGGCCGGGGATAATGAACACTGAAGCTTTCTTT. Based on the CDR3 plus reference TRBV19 and TRBJ1-1, the full variable domain is DGGITQSPKYLFRKEGQNVTLSCEQNLNHDAMYWYRQDPGQGLRLIYYSQIVNDFQKGDIAEGYSVSREKKESFPLTVTSAQKNPTAFYLCASRPGIMNTEAFFGQGTRLTVV.

The chain links TRBV12-2 to TRBJ1-2; the table's D call TRBD1 went unverified against the DNA. TRBV12-2 is annotated as a pseudogene. This CDR3 comprises 16 residues. The CDR3 is CAHDRGEQGYFVGYTF. CDR3 coding DNA: TGTGCCCACGATAGGGGAGAACAGGGTTATTTCGTCGGCTACACCTTC.

The V gene is TRBV5-4, the J gene TRBJ1-4, with TRBD1 matching over 10 bases. CDR1 is SGHNT, CDR2 YYREEE, per germline (reference sequence). V shed 4 bases, J shed 5 bases, and the junction held 5 bases outside the gene matches. The CDR3 length is 15 residues. CDR3 residues: CASSLPGQGNEKLFF. The CDR3, as DNA: TGTGCCAGCAGCCTACCGGGACAGGGGAATGAAAAACTGTTTTTT.

This rearrangement joins TRBV7-2 to TRBJ2-1, with 12 bases lining up with TRBD2. Trimming removed 2 bases from V and 9 bases from J; junction bases left unmatched: 8. Germline V gene sequence: CDR1 SGHTA, CDR2 FQGNSA. CDR3 length equals 16 residues. The DNA of the CDR3 is TGTGCCAGCAGCTTAACGGCTAGCGGGGGGGCAGGTGAGCAGTTCTTC. It translates to CASSLTASGGAGEQFF. The whole variable domain, remainder taken from reference TRBV7-2 and TRBJ2-1, is GAGVSQSPSNKVTEKGKDVELRCDPISGHTALYWYRQSLGQGLEFLIYFQGNSAPDKSGLPSDRFSAERTGGSVSTLTIQRTQQEDSAVYLCASSLTASGGAGEQFFGPGTRLTVL.

The chain employs TRBV3-1 (or the pseudogene TRBV3-2) and TRBJ2-3, with D possibly being TRBD2 (5 bases). CDR1 and CDR2 (germline): LGHDT, YNNKEL (reference sequence). Trimming stripped 4 bases from V and 0 bases from J, with 17 bases between. There are 17 residues in the CDR3. The CDR3, as DNA: TGTGCCAGCAGCCCCTATGGCGGGCGTCAAAGCACAGATACGCAGTATTTT. Translating it yields CASSPYGGRQSTDTQYF.

This chain links TRBV18 with TRBJ2-7; 11 positions match TRBD1. The germline CDR1 and CDR2 sequences are KGHSH and LQKENI. The CDR3 totals 15 residues. J gave up 2 bases and V 3 bases, and 3 bases lay outside the gene matches. The CDR3 is CASSPWDRGTYEQYF. The CDR3 coding sequence is TGTGCCAGCTCACCCTGGGACAGGGGGACCTACGAGCAGTACTTC.

The gene calls are TRBV7-9 and TRBJ1-3; D is uncertain. The length of the CDR3 is 12 residues. The germline V and J ends were trimmed by 8 bases and 0 bases, with 5 bases remaining between them. From germline, CDR1 is SEHNR and CDR2 FQNEAQ (reference sequence). The CDR3 bases are TGTGCCAGCGGCAGCTCTGGAAACACCATATATTTT. Residues: CASGSSGNTIYF.

The genes are TRBV3-1 (or the pseudogene TRBV3-2) and TRBJ1-6; possibly TRBD1 for D (5 bases). Per germline, CDR1 LGHDT and CDR2 YNNKEL (reference sequence). Trimming took off 6 bases at V and 7 bases at J, with 13 bases between the two ends. CDR3 length: 14 residues. The CDR3 protein is CASRTGQNNSPLHF. Here the CDR3 DNA reads TGTGCCAGCAGAACTGGACAAAACAATTCACCCCTCCACTTT.

This sequence joins TRBV2 and TRBJ2-2; possibly TRBD1 for D (5 bases). V lost 6 bases, J lost 1 base, and 12 bases lay in between. Germline CDR1 is SNHLY and CDR2 is FYNNEI. This CDR3 has 15 residues. The CDR3, as DNA: TGTGCCAGCAGGTCGGACATTCAGAACACCGGGGAGCTGTTTTTT. This translates into CASRSDIQNTGELFF.

The chain carries TRBV27 and TRBJ1-1; TRBD1 matches at 7 bases. J lost 1 base, V lost 5 bases, and 4 bases had no gene match. Germline V gives CDR1 MNHEY, CDR2 SMNVEV (reference sequence). This CDR3 has 14 residues. CDR3 sequence: CASSPQGRNTEAFF. The CDR3, as DNA: TGTGCCAGCAGTCCACAGGGGAGGAACACTGAAGCTTTCTTT.

The chain combines TRBV19 with TRBJ1-1, with D unclear. V was cut by 9 bases and J by 5 bases, with 16 bases left in between. The germline gives CDR1 LNHDA, CDR2 SQIVND (reference sequence). There are 13 residues in the CDR3. The DNA for the CDR3 is TGTGCCAGCCGGAGACCCGATGGGACTGAAGCTTTCTTT. Protein sequence: CASRRPDGTEAFF.

V usage is TRBV6-5 and J usage is TRBJ1-2; TRBD1 matches at 12 bases. Germline loops: CDR1 MNHEY, CDR2 SVGAGI. The CDR3 totals 14 residues. V shed 7 bases, J shed 8 bases, and the junction held 8 bases outside the gene matches. This CDR3 reads CASKPGQGARGYTF. The CDR3 DNA is TGTGCCAGCAAACCGGGACAGGGGGCTAGGGGCTACACCTTC.

This chain connects TRBV7-6 to TRBJ2-5, with TRBD1 as a possible D gene (6 bases). V lost 5 bases and J 5 bases, leaving 15 bases between the germline ends. The germline gives CDR1 SGHVS, CDR2 FNYEAQ. The CDR3 runs 14 residues. The CDR3 here is CASSTHTGRETQYF. CDR3 nucleotide sequence: TGTGCCAGCAGCACTCATACAGGGCGCGAGACCCAGTACTTC.

The chain employs TRBV7-2 and TRBJ1-3; 7 nucleotides align to TRBD1. CDR1 is SGHTA and CDR2 is FQGNSA in the germline V gene. The CDR3 length is 18 residues. J gave up 4 bases and V 6 bases, and 18 bases lay outside the gene matches. CDR3 DNA sequence: TGTGCCAGCAGGCGAACACCCCTAGACAGGGTAGGAGGAAACACCATATATTTT. Its translation: CASRRTPLDRVGGNTIYF.

The DNA for the CDR3 is TGTGCCAGCAGCCAAAGCAGGGATGGCTACACCTTC. Protein: CASSQSRDGYTF. V usage is TRBV16 and J usage is TRBJ1-2; tentatively, D is TRBD1 (5 bases). The germline V gene encodes CDR1 KGHSY and CDR2 FQNENV. Trimming took 2 bases from V and 6 from J, leaving 7 bases between them. The CDR3 extends over 12 amino acids.

V usage is TRBV5-1 and J usage is TRBJ1-1, with D hard to call. The length of the CDR3 is 13 residues. Germline values: CDR1 SGHRS, CDR2 YFSETQ. Trimming pared 0 bases from V and 4 bases from J, leaving 7 bases between. The CDR3 bases are TGCGCCAGCAGCTTGGTTGCGGGCACTGAAGCTTTCTTT. Translated, it gives CASSLVAGTEAFF.

This clone has just one count. The chain is built from TRBV18 and TRBJ2-1, with 10 nucleotides matching TRBD2. CDR1 and CDR2 (germline): KGHSH, LQKENI. The CDR3 is 16 residues long. V gave up 3 bases and J gave up 6 bases; unmatched junction bases: 8. As DNA, the CDR3 is TGTGCCAGCTCACCCCGACTGGCTAGCGGGGGCAATGAGCAGTTCTTC. It specifies CASSPRLASGGNEQFF.

The genes are TRBV15 and TRBJ1-5, with a possible D match to TRBD1 (6 bases). The V and J ends lost 5 bases and 2 bases respectively, with 10 bases between them. The germline gives CDR1 LNHNV, CDR2 YYDKDF (reference sequence). The CDR3 is 14 amino acids. The CDR3 sequence is CATSPNRGNQPQHF. CDR3 in DNA: TGTGCCACCAGCCCAAACAGGGGCAATCAGCCCCAGCATTTT.

As for this clone: One end of the junction fails to match germline, which may point to a read error. This CDR3 reads CVISESYSGQGRNYGYTF. In nucleotides, the CDR3 is TGTGTCATCAGTGAGTCATATTCGGGACAGGGGCGAAACTATGGCTACACCTTC. This chain uses TRBV10-3 with TRBJ1-2; 10 bases map to TRBD1. From germline, CDR1 is ENHRY and CDR2 SYGVKD. CDR3 length: 18 residues.

This clone was detected once. V usage is TRBV29-1 and J usage is TRBJ2-7, with D maybe TRBD1 (6 bases). Per germline, CDR1 SQVTM and CDR2 ANQGSEA. CDR3 size: 14 residues. Between the trimmed V and J ends, which lost 5 bases and 0 bases, there was a span of 14 bases. The CDR3, as DNA: TGCAGCGTTTTTGCAGGGGCCAACTCCTACGAGCAGTACTTC. Translated: CSVFAGANSYEQYF.

V gene TRBV18 combines with J gene TRBJ1-3; TRBD1 matches 7 bases. Looked up from germline, CDR1 is KGHSH and CDR2 is LQKENI. The V gene end was trimmed by 2 bases and the J gene end by 0 bases; junction bases not matched to a gene: 7. The CDR3 length is 17 residues. CDR3 DNA: TGTGCCAGCTCACCAAGACAGGGACCTAGCTCTGGAAACACCATATATTTT. Translated: CASSPRQGPSSGNTIYF.

The V gene is TRBV30, the J gene TRBJ1-1; perhaps TRBD1 as D (5 bases). The CDR3 is 14 residues long. V shed 3 bases and J shed 4 bases, with 15 bases lying between them. CDR1 and CDR2 (germline): GTSNPN, SVGIG (reference sequence). The CDR3 nucleotides are TGTGCCTGGAGAAACCAGGGTTCGGGCACTGAAGCTTTCTTT. Residues: CAWRNQGSGTEAFF. The full variable domain, rest sourced from reference TRBV30 and TRBJ1-1, is SQTIHQWPATLVQPVGSPLSLECTVEGTSNPNLYWYRQAAGRGLQLLFYSVGIGQISSEVPQNLSASRPQDRQFILSSKKLLLSDSGFYLCAWRNQGSGTEAFFGQGTRLTVV.

This chain links TRBV5-4 with TRBJ2-3; D is undetermined. Between the trimmed V and J ends, which lost 0 bases and 0 bases, there was a span of 8 bases. The CDR3 has 15 residues. Germline V gives CDR1 SGHNT, CDR2 YYREEE (reference sequence). The DNA for the CDR3 is TGTGCCAGCAGCTTGGTCCTTTCTAGCACAGATACGCAGTATTTT. This gives the protein CASSLVLSSTDTQYF. The variable domain in full, with the rest retrieved from reference TRBV5-4 and TRBJ2-3, is ETGVTQSPTHLIKTRGQQVTLRCSSQSGHNTVSWYQQALGQGPQFIFQYYREEENGRGNFPPRFSGLQFPNYSSELNVNALELDDSALYLCASSLVLSSTDTQYFGPGTRLTVL.